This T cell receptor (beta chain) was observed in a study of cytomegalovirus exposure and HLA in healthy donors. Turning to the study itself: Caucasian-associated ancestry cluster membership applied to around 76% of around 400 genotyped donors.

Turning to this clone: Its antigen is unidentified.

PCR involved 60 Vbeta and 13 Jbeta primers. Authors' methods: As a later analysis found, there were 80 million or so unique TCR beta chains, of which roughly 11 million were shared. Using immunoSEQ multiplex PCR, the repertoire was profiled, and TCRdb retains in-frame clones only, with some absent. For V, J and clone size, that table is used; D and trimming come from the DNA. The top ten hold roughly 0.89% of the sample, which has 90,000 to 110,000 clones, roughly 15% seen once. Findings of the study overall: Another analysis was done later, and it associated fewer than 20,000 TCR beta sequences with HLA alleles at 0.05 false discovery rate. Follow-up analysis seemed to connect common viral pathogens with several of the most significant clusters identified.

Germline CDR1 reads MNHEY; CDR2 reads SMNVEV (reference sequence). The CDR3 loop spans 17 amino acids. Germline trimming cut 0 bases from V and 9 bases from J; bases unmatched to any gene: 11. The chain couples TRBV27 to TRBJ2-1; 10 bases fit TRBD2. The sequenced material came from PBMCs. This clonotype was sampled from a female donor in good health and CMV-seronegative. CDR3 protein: CASSLSWLAGAWSEQFF. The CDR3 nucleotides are TGTGCCAGCAGTTTATCGTGGCTAGCGGGAGCGTGGAGTGAGCAGTTCTTC.